Listed here are 12 T cell receptor beta chains from one sample, sequenced in a study of blood T cell repertoires in COVID-19. Libraries were prepared by immunoSEQ multiplex PCR; TCRdb keeps only in-frame clonotypes and omits some of them. Among 250,000 to 350,000 clones listed, around nine tenths were seen once. The source material was peripheral blood. Every receptor here comes from a man aged 25-45 years with acute or convalescent COVID-19.

The gene calls are TRBV19 and TRBJ2-7; a weak D match, TRBD2 (5 bases). CDR1 is LNHDA and CDR2 is SQIVND in the germline V gene (reference sequence). V was pared by 7 bases and J by 0 bases, with 13 bases between. The CDR3 covers 14 residues. The CDR3 protein is CASKEATSSYEQYF. As DNA, the CDR3 is TGTGCCAGTAAGGAGGCTACCAGCTCCTACGAGCAGTACTTC.

The chain recombines TRBV30 with TRBJ1-5, with 10 bases identical to TRBD1. After removal of 5 bases from V and 7 bases from J, the junction contained 8 bases not matched to a gene. CDR1 is GTSNPN, CDR2 SVGIG, per germline (reference sequence). This CDR3 is 14 amino acids long. CDR3 DNA sequence: TGTGCCTGGCCTTCGACAGGGGGCCGGCAGCCCCAGCATTTT. Translated, it gives CAWPSTGGRQPQHF.

This rearrangement joins TRBV10-3 to TRBJ2-1; D not certain. In germline, CDR1 is ENHRY, CDR2 SYGVKD. The CDR3 totals 17 residues. Trimming removed 3 bases from V and 0 bases from J, with 15 bases in between. The CDR3, as DNA: TGTGCCATCAGTGAATCCTCTACACTAAGCTCCTACAATGAGCAGTTCTTC. It codes for CAISESSTLSSYNEQFF.

V and J are TRBV10-3 and TRBJ2-7, with a tentative D call TRBD1 (6 bases). V was shortened by 8 bases and J by 0 bases, with 14 bases between the two germline ends. CDR1 ENHRY and CDR2 SYGVKD come from the germline V gene. This CDR3 has 14 residues. The CDR3 DNA sequence: TGTGCCATCTCTCTGGGACATCGCTCCTACGAGCAGTACTTC. Residues: CAISLGHRSYEQYF.

The chain links TRBV5-8 to TRBJ1-2, with D unclear. V gave up 2 bases and J gave up 6 bases, with 11 bases separating them. This CDR3 comprises 13 residues. Germline values: CDR1 SGHTS, CDR2 YDEGEE. This CDR3 reads CASSFLEGNGYTF. CDR3 nucleotide sequence: TGTGCCAGCAGCTTTCTGGAGGGAAATGGCTACACCTTC.

The CDR3 sequence: CASSPGQLNQPQHF. CDR3 DNA sequence: TGCGCCAGCAGCCCAGGACAGCTCAATCAGCCCCAGCATTTT. The chain is built from TRBV5-1 and TRBJ1-5, with a weak D call TRBD1 (6 bases). The CDR3 has 14 residues. Deletions cut 4 bases from V and 3 bases from J, with 11 bases between. Germline V gene lookup returns CDR1 SGHRS and CDR2 YFSETQ.

The genes are TRBV2 and TRBJ1-1; 8 bases line up with TRBD1. The junction had 5 bases not matched to a gene; V was cut back by 10 bases and J by 1 base. This CDR3 region has 13 residues. The germline gives CDR1 SNHLY, CDR2 FYNNEI. This chain's CDR3 is CATAGTGNTEAFF. CDR3 DNA sequence: TGTGCCACCGCCGGGACAGGGAACACTGAAGCTTTCTTT.

The V and J genes are TRBV6-1 and TRBJ2-7; TRBD2 matches 14 bases. V was pared by 5 bases and J by 6 bases, with 9 bases of the junction left unmatched. CDR1 is MNHNS and CDR2 is SASEGT in the germline V gene. The CDR3 consists of 16 residues. The CDR3: CASSKGTSGSAGEQYF. CDR3 nucleotide sequence: TGTGCCAGCAGTAAAGGGACTAGCGGGAGTGCCGGCGAGCAGTACTTC.

V and J are TRBV6-5 and TRBJ1-2; D perhaps matches TRBD1 (5 bases). The germline V gene has CDR1 MNHEY and CDR2 SVGAGI. This CDR3 is built from 15 residues. Trimming cost V 6 bases and J 6 bases, with 20 bases left between them. The CDR3 reads CASSLHGTELDGYTF. The CDR3 DNA reads as TGTGCCAGCAGCCTGCACGGGACTGAGTTGGATGGCTACACCTTC.

This rearrangement joins TRBV6-5 to TRBJ2-7, with 10 bases identical to TRBD1. V shed 6 bases, J shed 6 bases, and the junction held 8 bases outside the gene matches. The CDR3 length is 14 residues. Looked up from germline, CDR1 is MNHEY and CDR2 is SVGAGI. CDR3 nucleotide sequence: TGTGCCAGCAGCCTGGGGACAGGGGTCCGCGAGCAGTACTTC. It translates to CASSLGTGVREQYF.

The chain joins TRBV5-4 to TRBJ1-2; TRBD1 matches 11 bases. Germline assignment: CDR1 SGHNT and CDR2 YYREEE (reference sequence). The CDR3 loop spans 15 amino acids. V lost 3 bases and J lost 4; bases outside the gene matches: 5. The CDR3 spells CASSYRTGGLYGYTF. The CDR3 DNA sequence: TGTGCCAGCAGCTACCGGACAGGGGGCCTCTATGGCTACACCTTC.

This chain uses TRBV6-5 with TRBJ2-5; D possibly corresponds to TRBD2 (6 bases). Per germline, CDR1 MNHEY and CDR2 SVGAGI. The CDR3 is 14 amino acids. Between the trimmed V and J ends, which lost 6 bases and 3 bases, there was a span of 14 bases. CDR3 sequence: CASRDLAWEETQYF. The CDR3 nucleotides are TGTGCCAGCAGGGATCTAGCGTGGGAAGAGACCCAGTACTTC.